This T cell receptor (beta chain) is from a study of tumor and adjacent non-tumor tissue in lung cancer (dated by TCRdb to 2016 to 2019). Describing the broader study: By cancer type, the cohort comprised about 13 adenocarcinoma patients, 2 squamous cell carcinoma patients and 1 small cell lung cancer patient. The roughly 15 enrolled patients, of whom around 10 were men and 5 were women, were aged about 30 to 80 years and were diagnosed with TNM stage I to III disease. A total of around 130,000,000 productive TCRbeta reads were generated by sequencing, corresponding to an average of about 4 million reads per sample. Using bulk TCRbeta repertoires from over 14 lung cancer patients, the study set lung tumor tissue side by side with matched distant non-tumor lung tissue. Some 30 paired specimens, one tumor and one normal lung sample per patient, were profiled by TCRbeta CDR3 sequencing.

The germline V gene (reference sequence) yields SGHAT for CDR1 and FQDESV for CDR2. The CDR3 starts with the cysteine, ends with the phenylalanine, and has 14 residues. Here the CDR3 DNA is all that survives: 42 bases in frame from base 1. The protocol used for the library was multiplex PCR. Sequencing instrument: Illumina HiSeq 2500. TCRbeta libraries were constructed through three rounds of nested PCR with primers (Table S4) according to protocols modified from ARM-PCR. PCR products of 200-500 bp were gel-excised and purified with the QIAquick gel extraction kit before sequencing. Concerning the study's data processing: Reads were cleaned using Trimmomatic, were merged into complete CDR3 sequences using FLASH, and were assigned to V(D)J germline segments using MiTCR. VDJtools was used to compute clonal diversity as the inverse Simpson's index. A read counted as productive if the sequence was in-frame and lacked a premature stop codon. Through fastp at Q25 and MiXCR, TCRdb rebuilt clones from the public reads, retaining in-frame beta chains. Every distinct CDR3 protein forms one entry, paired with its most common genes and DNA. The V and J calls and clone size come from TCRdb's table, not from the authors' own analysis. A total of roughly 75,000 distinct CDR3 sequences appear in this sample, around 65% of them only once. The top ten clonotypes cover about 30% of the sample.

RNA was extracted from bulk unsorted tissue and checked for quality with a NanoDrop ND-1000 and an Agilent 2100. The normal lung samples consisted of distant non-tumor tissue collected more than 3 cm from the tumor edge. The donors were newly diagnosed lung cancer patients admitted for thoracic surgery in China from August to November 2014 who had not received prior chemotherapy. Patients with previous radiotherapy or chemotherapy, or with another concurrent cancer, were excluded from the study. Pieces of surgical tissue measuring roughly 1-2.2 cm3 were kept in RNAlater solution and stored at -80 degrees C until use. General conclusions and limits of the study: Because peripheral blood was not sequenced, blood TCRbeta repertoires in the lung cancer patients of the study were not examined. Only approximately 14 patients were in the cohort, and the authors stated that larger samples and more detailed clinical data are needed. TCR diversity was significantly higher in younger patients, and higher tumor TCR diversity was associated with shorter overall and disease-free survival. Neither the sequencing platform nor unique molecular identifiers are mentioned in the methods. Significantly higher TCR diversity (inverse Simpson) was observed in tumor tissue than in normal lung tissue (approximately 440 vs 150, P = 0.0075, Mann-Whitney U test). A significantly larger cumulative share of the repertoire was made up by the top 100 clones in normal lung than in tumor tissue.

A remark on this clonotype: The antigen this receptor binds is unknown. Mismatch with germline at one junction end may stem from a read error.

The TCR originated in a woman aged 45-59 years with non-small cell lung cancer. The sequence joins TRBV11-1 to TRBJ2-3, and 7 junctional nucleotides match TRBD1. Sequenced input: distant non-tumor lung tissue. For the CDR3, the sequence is CTSSITTGADTQYF. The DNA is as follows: TGTACCAGCAGTATAACTACAGGGGCTGATACGCAGTATTTT.